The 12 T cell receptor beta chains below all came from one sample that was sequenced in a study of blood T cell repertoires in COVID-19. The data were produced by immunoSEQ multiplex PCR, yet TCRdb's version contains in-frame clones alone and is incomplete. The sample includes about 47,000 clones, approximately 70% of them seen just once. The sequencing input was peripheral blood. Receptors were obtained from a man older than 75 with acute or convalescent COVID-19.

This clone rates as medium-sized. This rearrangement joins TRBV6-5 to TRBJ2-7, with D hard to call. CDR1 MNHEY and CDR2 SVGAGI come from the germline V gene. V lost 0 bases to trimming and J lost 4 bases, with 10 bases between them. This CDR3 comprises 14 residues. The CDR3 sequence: CASSYSGEGYEQYF. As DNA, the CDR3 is TGTGCCAGCAGTTACTCGGGCGAAGGATACGAGCAGTACTTC.

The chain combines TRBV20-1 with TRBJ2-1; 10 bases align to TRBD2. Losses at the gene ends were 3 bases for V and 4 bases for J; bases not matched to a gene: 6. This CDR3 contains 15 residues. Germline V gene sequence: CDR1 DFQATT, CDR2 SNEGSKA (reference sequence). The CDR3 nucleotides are TGCAGTGCTAGTCCGGGACTAGCGAGATACAATGAGCAGTTCTTC. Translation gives CSASPGLARYNEQFF.

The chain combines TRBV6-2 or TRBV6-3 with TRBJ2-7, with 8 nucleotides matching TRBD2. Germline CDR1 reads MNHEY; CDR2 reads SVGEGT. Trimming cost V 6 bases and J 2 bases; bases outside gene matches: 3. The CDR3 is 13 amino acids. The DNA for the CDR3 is TGTGCCAGCAGCTTTAGCGGGGCCTACGAGCAGTACTTC. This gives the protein CASSFSGAYEQYF.

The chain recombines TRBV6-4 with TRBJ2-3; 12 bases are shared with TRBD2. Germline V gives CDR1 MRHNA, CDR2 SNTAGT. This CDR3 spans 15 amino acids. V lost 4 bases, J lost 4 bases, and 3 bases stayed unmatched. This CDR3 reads CASSAASGGADTQYF. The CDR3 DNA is TGTGCCAGCAGTGCCGCTAGCGGGGGGGCAGATACGCAGTATTTT.

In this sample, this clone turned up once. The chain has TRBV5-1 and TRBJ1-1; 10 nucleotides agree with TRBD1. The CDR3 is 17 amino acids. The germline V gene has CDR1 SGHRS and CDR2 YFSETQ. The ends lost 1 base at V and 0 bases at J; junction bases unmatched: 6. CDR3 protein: CASSLILTGGLNTEAFF. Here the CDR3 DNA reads TGCGCCAGCAGCTTGATTTTGACAGGGGGCTTGAACACTGAAGCTTTCTTT.

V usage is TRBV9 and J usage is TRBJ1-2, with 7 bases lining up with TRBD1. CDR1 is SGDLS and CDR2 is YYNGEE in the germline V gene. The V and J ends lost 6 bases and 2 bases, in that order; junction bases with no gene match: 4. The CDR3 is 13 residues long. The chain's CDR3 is CASNQGQNYGYTF. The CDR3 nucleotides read TGTGCCAGCAATCAGGGACAGAACTATGGCTACACCTTC.

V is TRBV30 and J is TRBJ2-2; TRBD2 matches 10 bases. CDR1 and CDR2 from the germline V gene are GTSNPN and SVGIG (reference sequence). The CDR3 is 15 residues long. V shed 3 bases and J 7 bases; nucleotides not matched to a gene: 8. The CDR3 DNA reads TGTGCCTGGAGAGGAGCGGGGGGGAACGGCGGGGAGCTGTTTTTT. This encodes CAWRGAGGNGGELFF.

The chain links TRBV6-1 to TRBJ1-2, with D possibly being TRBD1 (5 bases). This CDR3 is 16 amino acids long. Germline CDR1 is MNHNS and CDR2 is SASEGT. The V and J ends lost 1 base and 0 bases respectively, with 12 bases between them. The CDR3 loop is CASSEGWQGANYGYTF. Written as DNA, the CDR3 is TGTGCCAGCAGTGAAGGTTGGCAGGGCGCTAACTATGGCTACACCTTC.

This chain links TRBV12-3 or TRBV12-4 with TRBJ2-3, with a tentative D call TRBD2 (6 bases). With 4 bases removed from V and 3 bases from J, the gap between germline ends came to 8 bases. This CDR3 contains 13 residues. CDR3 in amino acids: CASSSGGTDTQYF. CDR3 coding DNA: TGTGCCAGCAGTTCCGGAGGGACAGATACGCAGTATTTT.

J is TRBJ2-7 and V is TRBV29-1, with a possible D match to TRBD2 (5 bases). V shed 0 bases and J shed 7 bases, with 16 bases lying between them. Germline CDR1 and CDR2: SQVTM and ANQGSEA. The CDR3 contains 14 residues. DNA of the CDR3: TGCAGCGTTGAAGATCGGCAGGAGCCGGGGGAGCAGTACTTC. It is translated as CSVEDRQEPGEQYF.

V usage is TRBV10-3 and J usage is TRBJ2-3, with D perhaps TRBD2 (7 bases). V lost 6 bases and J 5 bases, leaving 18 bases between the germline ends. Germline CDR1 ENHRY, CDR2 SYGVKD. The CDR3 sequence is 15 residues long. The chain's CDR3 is CAISGRTALRDTQYF. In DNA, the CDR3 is TGTGCCATCAGCGGGAGGACAGCCCTGCGAGATACGCAGTATTTT.

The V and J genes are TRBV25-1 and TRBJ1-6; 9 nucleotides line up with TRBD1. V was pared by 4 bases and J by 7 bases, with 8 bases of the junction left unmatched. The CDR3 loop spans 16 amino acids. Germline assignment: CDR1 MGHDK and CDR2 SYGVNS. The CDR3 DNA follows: TGTGCCAGCAGTGGGGGTGGGACAGGGCTCAATTCACCCCTCCACTTT. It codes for CASSGGGTGLNSPLHF.